One sample yielded the 27 T cell receptor beta chains listed below, sequenced in a study of STAT5B mutations in CD4+ large granular lymphocyte leukemia. Assay used: immunoSEQ multiplex PCR; TCRdb lists only in-frame clones, some missing. Here the sample spans 35,000 to 40,000 clones, almost 85% being singletons. Sequenced material: CD4+ T cells from blood buffy coats. These receptors were taken from a human donor in good health.

The table lists this clone with a few counts. The chain couples TRBV4-2 to TRBJ1-1, with unresolved D. Germline V CDR1 and CDR2: LGHNA, YNFKEQ. V shed 4 bases and J shed 5 bases, with 17 bases lying between them. This CDR3 region has 15 residues. As DNA, the CDR3 is TGTGCCAGCAGCCCTGGCGGTAGCAGGAAGACTGAAGCTTTCTTT. Residues: CASSPGGSRKTEAFF.

This chain links TRBV25-1 with TRBJ1-4; no definite D call. This CDR3 has 14 amino acids. Germline-derived CDR1 and CDR2 are MGHDK and SYGVNS. The V end lost 8 bases, the J end lost 0 bases, and 10 bases lay between the germline ends. The CDR3 region has the DNA TGTGCCAGCGCCGGATTTGCAACTAATGAAAAACTGTTTTTT. Amino acid sequence: CASAGFATNEKLFF.

This clone was counted between two and nine times. The chain links TRBV25-1 to TRBJ1-3; D unclear. CDR1 and CDR2 from the germline V gene are MGHDK and SYGVNS. V gave up 4 bases and J gave up 4 bases, with 5 bases separating them. The length of the CDR3 is 12 residues. The CDR3 DNA follows: TGTGCCAGCAGTGGTACAGGAAACACCATATATTTT. Amino acid sequence: CASSGTGNTIYF.

This chain connects TRBV18 to TRBJ2-7; TRBD1 matches 9 bases. This CDR3 contains 14 residues. V shed 5 bases and J 7 bases; nucleotides not matched to a gene: 9. Germline CDR1 and CDR2: KGHSH and LQKENI. The CDR3 sequence is CASSRDREGTEQYF. For the CDR3, the DNA is TGTGCCAGCTCAAGGGACAGGGAGGGGACTGAGCAGTACTTC.

The chain employs TRBV6-6 and TRBJ2-7, with TRBD1 identical over 10 bases. CDR1 MNHNY and CDR2 SVGAGI come from the germline V gene (reference sequence). The CDR3 is made up of 14 amino acids. The V and J ends lost 10 bases and 6 bases, in that order; junction bases with no gene match: 12. The CDR3 coding sequence is TGTGCCACCCTGACGGGGACAGGGGCAAGCGAGCAGTACTTC. Its translation: CATLTGTGASEQYF.

This clone was seen more than once but under ten times. The chain combines TRBV2 with TRBJ2-7, with a weak D call TRBD1 (5 bases). CDR1 is SNHLY and CDR2 is FYNNEI in the germline V gene. CDR3 size: 14 residues. The V gene lost 8 bases and the J gene lost 0 bases, with 14 bases spanning the gap. CDR3 amino acids: CASQTGLSSYEQYF. CDR3 in DNA: TGTGCCAGCCAAACAGGTCTTAGCTCCTACGAGCAGTACTTC. Complete variable domain (other parts from reference TRBV2 and TRBJ2-7): EPEVTQTPSHQVTQMGQEVILRCVPISNHLYFYWYRQILGQKVEFLVSFYNNEISEKSEIFDDQFSVERPDGSNFTLKIRSTKLEDSAMYFCASQTGLSSYEQYFGPGTRLTVT.

CDR3 loop: CASSDTGTFSYEQYF. For the CDR3, the DNA is TGTGCCAGTAGTGACACCGGGACATTTTCCTACGAGCAGTACTTC. The rearrangement links TRBV19 to TRBJ2-7, with a weak D call TRBD1 (6 bases). The CDR3 spans 15 residues. V lost 5 bases and J 1 base, leaving 15 bases between the germline ends. Looked up from germline, CDR1 is LNHDA and CDR2 is SQIVND (reference sequence).

This chain connects TRBV5-1 to TRBJ2-1; 7 bases are a match to TRBD2. The CDR3 extends over 14 amino acids. V gave up 3 bases and J gave up 7 bases; unmatched junction bases: 7. Germline values: CDR1 SGHRS, CDR2 YFSETQ. CDR3 DNA: TGCGCCAGCAGCTGGGGGGGGACTCCGAATGAGCAGTTCTTC. Its protein is CASSWGGTPNEQFF.

This chain joins TRBV2 and TRBJ1-2, with TRBD1 identical over 8 bases. CDR3 length: 14 residues. CDR1 SNHLY and CDR2 FYNNEI come from the germline V gene. V shed 7 bases and J 4 bases; nucleotides not matched to a gene: 8. The CDR3 bases are TGTGCCAGCATGCGGACAGGGTCAATCTATGGCTACACCTTC. Its translation is CASMRTGSIYGYTF.

J is TRBJ1-4 and V is TRBV30, with a tentative D call TRBD1 (5 bases). V shed 3 bases and J shed 5 bases, with 10 bases lying between them. This CDR3 contains 13 residues. CDR1 GTSNPN and CDR2 SVGIG come from the germline V gene (reference sequence). This CDR3 reads CAWRGVPNEKLFF. In DNA form, the CDR3 reads TGTGCCTGGAGGGGGGTCCCAAATGAAAAACTGTTTTTT.

CDR3 in DNA: TGTGCCACCAGCAGAGGAGGTTTAGGAAAGGAGACCCAGTACTTC. It translates to CATSRGGLGKETQYF. The chain uses TRBV15 and TRBJ2-5, with D unresolved. V was clipped by 1 base and J by 5 bases, with 14 bases between them. Germline V gene lookup returns CDR1 LNHNV and CDR2 YYDKDF (reference sequence). The CDR3 is 15 amino acids.

V is TRBV7-3 and J is TRBJ2-1, with 7 bases fitting TRBD2. V trimming: 0 bases; J trimming: 3 bases; junction bases outside the gene matches: 5. Germline CDR1 is SGHTA and CDR2 is FQGTGA. CDR3 length: 16 residues. The CDR3 DNA follows: TGTGCCAGCAGCTTAACGTTAAGCGGGGACTACAATGAGCAGTTCTTC. Translating it yields CASSLTLSGDYNEQFF.

The count of this clone is one. The V gene is TRBV7-2, the J gene TRBJ1-5; D unclear. In germline, CDR1 is SGHTA, CDR2 FQGNSA. CDR3 size: 13 residues. V lost 3 bases and J 5 bases, leaving 8 bases between the germline ends. This CDR3 is CASSLARDQPQHF. The CDR3 DNA follows: TGTGCCAGCAGCTTGGCGAGAGATCAGCCCCAGCATTTT.

The chain links TRBV7-3 to TRBJ1-3; 10 bases are a match to TRBD1. The germline gives CDR1 SGHTA, CDR2 FQGTGA. The CDR3 runs 15 residues. The J segment lost 0 bases and the V segment lost 4 bases, leaving 0 bases of the junction unmatched. CDR3 in DNA: TGTGCCAGCAGCTGGACAGGGGGCTCTGGAAACACCATATATTTT. Protein product: CASSWTGGSGNTIYF.

The CDR3 sequence: CASRSPGFPDTQYF. The CDR3 DNA reads TGTGCCAGCAGGTCCCCAGGGTTTCCAGATACGCAGTATTTT. The genes are TRBV2 and TRBJ2-3; tentatively, D is TRBD1 (5 bases). V was clipped by 6 bases and J by 4 bases, with 14 bases between them. CDR3 length: 14 amino acids. Looked up from germline, CDR1 is SNHLY and CDR2 is FYNNEI.

This chain connects TRBV7-2 to TRBJ2-1, with D possibly called TRBD1 or TRBD2 (5 bases each). The V gene lost 7 bases and the J gene lost 2 bases, with 12 bases spanning the gap. Germline V gives CDR1 SGHTA, CDR2 FQGNSA. The CDR3 totals 14 residues. The CDR3 region is CASTPGRAYNEQFF. The CDR3 nucleotides are TGTGCCAGCACCCCGGGACGCGCCTACAATGAGCAGTTCTTC.

This chain uses TRBV28 with TRBJ2-7; the D is unclear. V shed 7 bases and J shed 3 bases, with 7 bases lying between them. The CDR3 sequence is 11 residues long. Germline CDR1 is MDHEN and CDR2 is SYDVKM. CDR3 region: CASISNYEQYF. DNA for the CDR3: TGTGCCAGCATATCAAACTACGAGCAGTACTTC.

The chain combines TRBV7-9 with TRBJ2-3, with D possibly matching TRBD2 (5 bases). Germline values: CDR1 SEHNR, CDR2 FQNEAQ (reference sequence). This CDR3 spans 11 amino acids. V lost 9 bases to trimming and J lost 6 bases, with 10 bases between them. DNA of the CDR3: TGTGCCAGTACACTAGTCGATACGCAGTATTTT. Translating it yields CASTLVDTQYF.

The V and J genes are TRBV30 and TRBJ2-5, with D perhaps being TRBD1 or TRBD2 (6 bases each). Germline CDR1 and CDR2: GTSNPN and SVGIG (reference sequence). This CDR3 region has 17 residues. The ends were cut back, 2 bases at V and 4 bases at J, with 23 bases in the middle. This CDR3 is CAWSSGGAGVRGETQYF. The DNA for the CDR3 is TGTGCCTGGAGTAGCGGCGGGGCAGGGGTTAGGGGAGAGACCCAGTACTTC. Together with reference TRBV30 and TRBJ2-5, the CDR3 gives the full variable domain: SQTIHQWPATLVQPVGSPLSLECTVEGTSNPNLYWYRQAAGRGLQLLFYSVGIGQISSEVPQNLSASRPQDRQFILSSKKLLLSDSGFYLCAWSSGGAGVRGETQYFGPGTRLLVL.

This chain links TRBV19 with TRBJ1-1; D ambiguous. CDR1 LNHDA and CDR2 SQIVND come from the germline V gene (reference sequence). V was cut by 6 bases and J by 1 base, with 12 bases left in between. CDR3 size: 14 residues. CDR3 sequence: CASSPAVENTEAFF. CDR3 in DNA: TGTGCCAGTAGCCCCGCTGTGGAGAACACTGAAGCTTTCTTT.

The rearrangement links TRBV15 to TRBJ2-7; possibly TRBD1 for D (6 bases). The CDR3 has 13 amino acids. Germline V lookup: CDR1 LNHNV, CDR2 YYDKDF (reference sequence). Between the trimmed V and J ends, which lost 1 base and 6 bases, there was a span of 10 bases. Written as DNA, the CDR3 is TGTGCCACCAGCAGAGCCCCAGGGGCCGAGCAGTACTTC. Residues: CATSRAPGAEQYF.

V is TRBV9 and J is TRBJ2-3; weak D call: TRBD1 (5 bases). V lost 1 base to trimming and J lost 1 base, with 10 bases between them. CDR1 is SGDLS, CDR2 YYNGEE, per germline. The CDR3 has 15 residues. The CDR3 spells CASSVTWGGTDTQYF. The CDR3 DNA follows: TGTGCCAGCAGCGTAACCTGGGGCGGCACAGATACGCAGTATTTT.

The CDR3 sequence: CASSPDPTSYEQYF. The CDR3 region has the DNA TGTGCCAGCAGCCCCGACCCCACATCCTACGAGCAGTACTTC. This chain joins TRBV6-1 and TRBJ2-7, with D unclear. Trimming took 6 bases from V and 1 from J, leaving 13 bases between them. Germline assignment: CDR1 MNHNS and CDR2 SASEGT. CDR3 length equals 14 residues.

The genes are TRBV6-6 and TRBJ2-7, with TRBD1 matching over 8 bases. The J segment lost 2 bases and the V segment lost 8 bases, leaving 8 bases of the junction unmatched. CDR1 and CDR2 (germline): MNHNY, SVGAGI (reference sequence). This CDR3 has 14 residues. Here the CDR3 reads CASLGTGHTYEQYF. CDR3 bases: TGTGCCAGCCTGGGGACAGGCCATACCTACGAGCAGTACTTC.

The chain recombines TRBV30 with TRBJ2-3; TRBD2 is a possible D gene (7 bases). Germline CDR1 GTSNPN, CDR2 SVGIG (reference sequence). V was shortened by 5 bases and J by 4 bases, with 16 bases between the two germline ends. The CDR3 length is 14 residues. The CDR3 DNA reads TGTGCCTGGGGAGGGGGGGGTAGTGCAGATACGCAGTATTTT. Residues: CAWGGGGSADTQYF.

V is TRBV7-2 and J is TRBJ2-7; D may be TRBD1 (5 bases). This CDR3 contains 15 residues. Germline V CDR1 and CDR2: SGHTA, FQGNSA. V was shortened by 0 bases and J by 2 bases, with 11 bases between the two germline ends. The CDR3 DNA reads as TGTGCCAGCAGCTTAGCTGGGGCTGACCCCTACGAGCAGTACTTC. It yields the protein CASSLAGADPYEQYF.

The chain uses TRBV19 and TRBJ2-7; perhaps TRBD1 as D (6 bases). The V gene lost 1 base and the J gene lost 7 bases, with 14 bases spanning the gap. Germline-derived CDR1 and CDR2 are LNHDA and SQIVND (reference sequence). The CDR3 is made up of 14 amino acids. CDR3 nucleotides: TGTGCCAGTAGTATAGGAGGGCAGGGGATGGAGCAGTACTTC. Translation: CASSIGGQGMEQYF.